The 20 T cell receptor beta chains reported below all come from one sample, sequenced in a study of T-cell memory formation after mild COVID-19 (dated by TCRdb to the early 2020s). Preparation of the library involved 5' RACE. The sequencer listed for this sample is Illumina NovaSeq 6000. TCRdb reworked the public reads: Q25 trimming with fastp, MiXCR clone assembly, productive beta chains retained. A single entry per CDR3 protein holds the most common genes and DNA from its merged rows. The sample records 45,000 to 50,000 distinct CDR3 sequences, about 7.3% of which are singletons. The ten most abundant clones make up approximately 1.4% of the sample. Specimen: PBMCs or a T cell subset sorted from them (not recorded which). These receptors all stem from a man in his late teens or twenties who had mild COVID-19 (a few samples of this study predate the infection). The sample titles of this study are shuffled in the database, so cell type and time point are left out; the donor was told from shared clones.

This clonotype was observed many times. This chain connects TRBV12-3 or TRBV12-4 to TRBJ2-1, with a weak D call TRBD1 (6 bases). CDR3 length: 16 residues. With 1 base removed from V and 0 bases from J, the gap between germline ends came to 10 bases. The CDR3 region is CASSLVQGSSYNEQFF. The CDR3 coding sequence is TGTGCCAGCAGTTTAGTACAGGGAAGCTCCTACAATGAGCAGTTCTTC.

The chain recombines TRBV19 with TRBJ2-6, with 8 bases identical to TRBD1. CDR3 length: 17 amino acids. The junction had 9 bases not matched to a gene; V was cut back by 8 bases and J by 0 bases. Germline V gene lookup returns CDR1 LNHDA and CDR2 SQIVND (reference sequence). CDR3 region: CASLPGTGRSGANVLTF. The CDR3 bases are TGTGCCAGTCTACCCGGGACAGGTCGCTCTGGGGCCAACGTCCTGACTTTC.

This clonotype occurred many times. V is TRBV29-1 and J is TRBJ2-3; 9 nucleotides align to TRBD2. CDR3 size: 13 residues. The J segment lost 6 bases and the V segment lost 7 bases, leaving 8 bases of the junction unmatched. CDR1 SQVTM and CDR2 ANQGSEA come from the germline V gene. The CDR3 DNA follows: TGCAGCGCTTGGGGACTAGCAACCGATACGCAGTATTTT. Residues: CSAWGLATDTQYF.

This clonotype was counted a few times. This chain connects TRBV5-1 to TRBJ2-7; 8 bases agree with TRBD1. The V gene's germline CDR1 is SGHRS and CDR2 YFSETQ. After removal of 4 bases from V and 1 base from J, the junction contained 7 bases not matched to a gene. CDR3 length equals 15 residues. CDR3 protein: CASSGTGLRSYEQYF. CDR3 DNA: TGCGCCAGCAGCGGGACAGGATTACGGTCCTACGAGCAGTACTTC.

This clonotype was counted between two and nine times. This chain uses TRBV6-2 or TRBV6-3 with TRBJ2-1, with no clear D. Germline CDR1 is MNHEY and CDR2 is SVGEGT. This CDR3 contains 13 residues. V gave up 2 bases and J gave up 2 bases, with 4 bases separating them. In DNA, the CDR3 is TGTGCCAGCAGTTACAGGGCCTACAATGAGCAGTTCTTC. Translating gives CASSYRAYNEQFF.

This clonotype came up a few times. The chain links TRBV29-1 to TRBJ2-3; no clear D. CDR3 size: 12 residues. Trimming took 4 bases from V and 6 from J, leaving 11 bases between them. Germline lookup yields CDR1 SQVTM and CDR2 ANQGSEA. Here the CDR3 DNA reads TGCAGCGTTGTGGTTAGATTGGATACGCAGTATTTT. Translating gives CSVVVRLDTQYF.

This clonotype has a handful of counts. The chain joins TRBV28 to TRBJ2-7; D is unresolved. Germline V CDR1 and CDR2: MDHEN, SYDVKM. V lost 2 bases to trimming and J lost 6 bases, with 2 bases between them. The CDR3 loop spans 10 amino acids. The CDR3 bases are TGTGCCAGCAGTTTAGGCGAGCAGTACGTC. Amino acids: CASSLGEQYV.

This clonotype was observed many times. The chain recombines TRBV28 with TRBJ2-5; a possible D gene is TRBD1 (5 bases). The CDR3 sequence is 13 residues long. V dropped 6 bases and J dropped 1 base, with 9 bases sitting between them. CDR1 is MDHEN and CDR2 is SYDVKM in the germline V gene. The CDR3 nucleotides are TGTGCCAGCAGGCCCCAGGGCCAAGAGACCCAGTACTTC. Translated, it gives CASRPQGQETQYF.

The chain has TRBV7-2 and TRBJ2-3; the match to TRBD2 covers 9 bases. V shed 5 bases, J shed 4 bases, and the junction held 7 bases outside the gene matches. CDR1 SGHTA and CDR2 FQGNSA come from the germline V gene. The length of the CDR3 is 15 residues. CDR3 residues: CASSRNSGSADTQYF. The CDR3 nucleotides read TGTGCCAGCAGCCGAAATAGCGGGAGCGCAGATACGCAGTATTTT.

A few counts support this clonotype. The chain uses TRBV7-2 and TRBJ1-2; D might be TRBD1 (6 bases). Germline V gene sequence: CDR1 SGHTA, CDR2 FQGNSA. This CDR3 is built from 16 residues. Trimming shortened V by 3 bases and J by 4 bases, and 18 bases separated the two germline ends. CDR3 amino acids: CASSFAYGRGGYGYTF. In nucleotides, the CDR3 is TGTGCCAGCAGCTTTGCCTACGGCAGGGGCGGCTATGGCTACACCTTC.

This clonotype occurred a few times. This chain connects TRBV6-1 to TRBJ2-7; maybe TRBD2 (5 bases). Germline V gives CDR1 MNHNS, CDR2 SASEGT. V lost 7 bases and J 1 base, leaving 14 bases between the germline ends. This CDR3 spans 14 amino acids. In DNA form, the CDR3 reads TGTGCCAGCACCGACGGGGTCACTTCCTACGAGCAGTACTTC. Its protein product is CASTDGVTSYEQYF.

CDR3 nucleotides: TGTGCCAGCAGCTCCGGGGTCCGAGATACGCAGTATTTT. Protein: CASSSGVRDTQYF. J is TRBJ2-3 and V is TRBV7-2; D might be TRBD2 (5 bases). The germline gives CDR1 SGHTA, CDR2 FQGNSA. The CDR3 has 13 residues. V was cut by 4 bases and J by 5 bases, with 10 bases left in between. The full variable domain, its missing parts supplied by reference TRBV7-2 and TRBJ2-3, is GAGVSQSPSNKVTEKGKDVELRCDPISGHTALYWYRQSLGQGLEFLIYFQGNSAPDKSGLPSDRFSAERTGGSVSTLTIQRTQQEDSAVYLCASSSGVRDTQYFGPGTRLTVL.

This sequence joins TRBV7-9 and TRBJ1-2; D call uncertain. The ends were cut back, 5 bases at V and 0 bases at J, with 16 bases in the middle. The length of the CDR3 is 16 residues. Germline-derived CDR1 and CDR2 are SEHNR and FQNEAQ (reference sequence). The CDR3 region has the DNA TGTGCCAGCAGCCGCGTCCGGCAGACCTCTAACTATGGCTACACCTTC. Its translation is CASSRVRQTSNYGYTF.

The chain is built from TRBV4-1 and TRBJ2-2, with 7 nucleotides matching TRBD1. In germline, CDR1 is MGHRA, CDR2 YSYEKL. The CDR3 consists of 20 residues. The V and J ends lost 1 base and 0 bases, in that order; junction bases with no gene match: 14. CDR3 bases: TGCGCCAGCAGCCAAGTCTTTTGGGACAGTGGAGACCCGAACACCGGGGAGCTGTTTTTT. Protein product: CASSQVFWDSGDPNTGELFF.

This clonotype appeared once. This chain connects TRBV24-1 to TRBJ2-1; 11 nucleotides align to TRBD2. Germline lookup yields CDR1 KGHDR and CDR2 SFDVKD. There are 15 residues in the CDR3. J lost 7 bases, V lost 4 bases, and 5 bases had no gene match. The CDR3 sequence is CATSDTTSGRNEQFF. For the CDR3, the DNA is TGTGCCACCAGTGACACAACTAGCGGGAGAAATGAGCAGTTCTTC.

This clonotype was observed a few times. The rearrangement joins TRBV5-1 to TRBJ2-3; TRBD2 agrees at 11 bases. The CDR3 runs 17 residues. Per germline, CDR1 SGHRS and CDR2 YFSETQ. V shed 3 bases, J shed 2 bases, and the junction held 8 bases outside the gene matches. DNA of the CDR3: TGCGCCAGCAGCTCGGAGCCGACTAGCGGGGACACAGATACGCAGTATTTT. Amino acid sequence: CASSSEPTSGDTDTQYF.

The chain couples TRBV12-3 or TRBV12-4 to TRBJ2-7; 8 nucleotides align to TRBD1. With V trimmed by 8 bases and J by 2 bases, 8 bases remained unmatched. The CDR3 consists of 14 residues. The CDR3 DNA is TGTGCCAGCCGGTGGGGGACAGGTACCTACGAGCAGTACTTC. Residues: CASRWGTGTYEQYF.

The chain uses TRBV3-1 and TRBJ1-2, with unresolved D. The V end lost 1 base, the J end lost 7 bases, and 7 bases lay between the germline ends. The germline CDR1 and CDR2 sequences are LGHDT and YNNKEL (reference sequence). This CDR3 region has 12 residues. DNA for the CDR3: TGTGCCAGCAGCCAAGGTCTGGGTGGCTACACCTTC. Protein sequence: CASSQGLGGYTF.

The rearrangement links TRBV5-5 to TRBJ1-5, with D perhaps matching TRBD1 (6 bases). CDR1 and CDR2 (germline): SGHKS, YYEKEE (reference sequence). V was clipped by 4 bases and J by 7 bases, with 12 bases between them. CDR3 length: 13 residues. CDR3 sequence reads: CASSPGGQQPQHF. The CDR3 DNA is TGTGCCAGCAGCCCGGGGGGGCAGCAGCCCCAGCATTTT.

V and J are TRBV15 and TRBJ2-5, with 7 bases identical to TRBD2. The CDR3 contains 14 residues. V trimming: 1 base; J trimming: 2 bases; junction bases outside the gene matches: 1. CDR1 is LNHNV and CDR2 is YYDKDF in the germline V gene (reference sequence). CDR3 amino acids: CATSRGLAQETQYF. CDR3 coding DNA: TGTGCCACCAGCAGAGGACTAGCTCAAGAGACCCAGTACTTC.